These T cell receptor beta chains were read from a single sample in a study of PD-1 blockade in classical Hodgkin lymphoma. Only in-frame clones appear in the TCRdb table, and some are missing; sequencing was by immunoSEQ multiplex PCR. The sample consists of approximately 29,000 clones, around 80% of them appearing once. The sample was peripheral blood mononuclear cells (PBMCs), taken before the fourth cycle of nivolumab. Every receptor here comes from a human donor with classical Hodgkin lymphoma. Each CDR3 is given with its conserved first and last residue. D genes are given only for firm matches. The size entry is marked missing in some rows and otherwise reads once, few, many or a size class.

D,V,size,J,DNA,CDR3
TRBD2,TRBV5-1,-,TRBJ2-2,TGCGCCAGCAGCTTGGGGTTAGCGGGAGGAAACACCGGGGAGCTGTTTTTT,CASSLGLAGGNTGELFF
TRBD1,TRBV15,-,TRBJ1-5,TGTGCCACCAGCAGGGGGGGACAGGGTTATCAGCCCCAGCATTTT,CATSRGGQGYQPQHF
-,TRBV18,-,TRBJ2-5,TGTGCCAGCTCACCGCCGGGGCGAGAGACCCAGTACTTC,CASSPPGRETQYF
TRBD1,TRBV5-4,-,TRBJ1-3,TGTGCCAGCAGCCAGGACAGGGGGACTGGAAACACCATATATTTT,CASSQDRGTGNTIYF
TRBD1,TRBV7-6,few,TRBJ2-7,TGTGCCAGCAGCTTAGGGACAGGGACCTACGAGCAGTACTTC,CASSLGTGTYEQYF
-,TRBV19,-,TRBJ2-2,TGTGCCAGTGGCCTAGGATACACCGGGGAGCTGTTTTTT,CASGLGYTGELFF
-,TRBV10-1,-,TRBJ1-1,TGCGCCAGCAGTGGTGACAGGCGGTATCCTGAAGCTTTCTTT,CASSGDRRYPEAFF
TRBD1,TRBV7-2,-,TRBJ1-6,TGTGCCAGCAGCTTGGGACAGGGCGTATCACCCCTCCACTTT,CASSLGQGVSPLHF
-,TRBV18,-,TRBJ1-1,TGTGCCAGCTCCCCTCGAGGAGGCAAGAACACTGAAGCTTTCTTT,CASSPRGGKNTEAFF
TRBD1,TRBV6-6,-,TRBJ2-2,TGTGCCAGCAGTCGGACAGGGACGCCCGGGGAGCTGTTTTTT,CASSRTGTPGELFF
-,TRBV7-9,once,TRBJ2-5,TGTGCCAGCAGCTTTTGGACTACATACCAAGAGACCCAGTACTTC,CASSFWTTYQETQYF
TRBD1,TRBV6-1,-,TRBJ1-3,TGTGCCAGCAGTGCGACAGGGGCCCTTGCAAACACCATATATTTT,CASSATGALANTIYF
TRBD2,TRBV30,-,TRBJ2-1,TGTGCCTCCACCGGACTAGCGGGAAGTAATGAGCAGTTCTTC,CASTGLAGSNEQFF
TRBD2,TRBV7-6,-,TRBJ2-1,TGTGCCAGCAGCTTAGGAGCGGGAGCGGTCGGGGAGCAGTTCTTC,CASSLGAGAVGEQFF
-,TRBV7-2,-,TRBJ2-3,TGTGCCAGCAGCAGCGTGGGCGAGTCATACACAGATACGCAGTATTTT,CASSSVGESYTDTQYF
TRBD2,TRBV28,-,TRBJ2-7,TGTGCCAGCAGCGGACTAGCTCCCTACGAGCAGTACTTC,CASSGLAPYEQYF
TRBD1,TRBV19,few,TRBJ2-7,TGTGCCAGTAGTATTAACAGGGGCAACGAGCAGTACTTC,CASSINRGNEQYF
-,TRBV5-1,-,TRBJ2-7,TGCGCCAGGGTGGAGGATAGCGCGCCCTACGAGCAGTACTTC,CARVEDSAPYEQYF
TRBD2,TRBV6-6,-,TRBJ2-1,TGTGCCAGCAGTTACTCGTTTAGCAGCGGGAGCAATGAGCAGTTCTTC,CASSYSFSSGSNEQFF
-,TRBV27,-,TRBJ2-3,TGTGCCAGCAGTTTAGGGGAATCGGGCACAGATACGCAGTATTTT,CASSLGESGTDTQYF
TRBD1,TRBV14,medium-sized,TRBJ1-3,TGTGCCAGCAGCAACAGGGGCAGCTCTGGAAACACCATATATTTT,CASSNRGSSGNTIYF
-,TRBV28,-,TRBJ2-7,TGTGCCACCCTCTTTTGGGGAGGGGCAGGGGTACTCTACGAGCAGTACTTC,CATLFWGGAGVLYEQYF
TRBD2,TRBV4-1,few,TRBJ2-1,TGCGCCAGCAGCCCCTTTGTAGCGGGAGGGCCCTACAATGAGCAGTTCTTC,CASSPFVAGGPYNEQFF
-,TRBV27,-,TRBJ2-2,TGTGCCAGCAGTCCGCTAGCGGAAGGGGGAACCGGGGAGCTGTTTTTT,CASSPLAEGGTGELFF
TRBD1,TRBV6-1,-,TRBJ1-2,TGTGCCAGCAGGACAGGGGACCTGTTTGGTTTCGGCTACACCTTC,CASRTGDLFGFGYTF
-,TRBV2,-,TRBJ2-1,TGTGCCAGCACCACACTAGGAGAGCAGTTCTTC,CASTTLGEQFF
TRBD1,TRBV5-8,-,TRBJ2-1,TGTGCCAGCAGCGTGGGACAGGGCTACAATGAGCAGTTCTTC,CASSVGQGYNEQFF
-,TRBV21-1,-,TRBJ2-7,TGTGCCAGCAGCAAAGCAGGCTACGAGCAGTACTTC,CASSKAGYEQYF
TRBD1,TRBV29-1,few,TRBJ2-7,TGCAGCGCCTTAGGGGACAGCACCTACGAGCAGTACTTC,CSALGDSTYEQYF
-,TRBV7-2,-,TRBJ2-3,TGTGCCAGCAGCTTAAGGCCGGGAGCAGATACGCAGTATTTT,CASSLRPGADTQYF
-,TRBV7-9,-,TRBJ1-6,TGTGCCAGCAGCCGTACAGGGAACAATTCACCCCTCCACTTT,CASSRTGNNSPLHF
-,TRBV27,-,TRBJ1-1,TGTGCCAGCAGTTTAATGTCGGGGGGTGCCACTGAAGCTTTCTTT,CASSLMSGGATEAFF
-,TRBV7-9,-,TRBJ2-2,TGTGCCAGCAGCTCTACCTCAGGGCTAATGAACACCGGGGAGCTGTTTTTT,CASSSTSGLMNTGELFF
TRBD2,TRBV28,-,TRBJ2-3,TGTGCCAGCAGTACCCGCTCCCTAGCGGGAGGAACAGATACGCAGTATTTT,CASSTRSLAGGTDTQYF
TRBD1,TRBV6-1,few,TRBJ2-7,TGTGCCAGTCGTCGGACAGGGGGCCCCTACGAGCAGTACTTC,CASRRTGGPYEQYF
TRBD2,TRBV9,-,TRBJ2-7,TGTGCCAGCAGCGTAGCGGGCGGGGGCTCCTACGAGCAGTACTTC,CASSVAGGGSYEQYF
TRBD2,TRBV15,once,TRBJ2-3,TGTGCCACCAGCAAGACACCGGGACTAAGTGAAGATACGCAGTATTTT,CATSKTPGLSEDTQYF
-,TRBV18,-,TRBJ2-7,TGTGCCAGCTCCCCCTGGGGGGGCATCGCCACCGAGCAGTACTTC,CASSPWGGIATEQYF
-,TRBV28,-,TRBJ2-5,TGTGCCAGCAGCCCCTGGGCGACTACTCCCCAAGAGACCCAGTACTTC,CASSPWATTPQETQYF
TRBD1,TRBV10-3,-,TRBJ1-4,TGTGCCATCAGAGGAGCCGGGACAGGGGGTGAAAAACTGTTTTTT,CAIRGAGTGGEKLFF
TRBD1,TRBV28,-,TRBJ2-2,TGTGCCAGCAGTTTTCCCCCGGGACAGGGGGCTGCGTCCGGGGAGCTGTTTTTT,CASSFPPGQGAASGELFF
-,TRBV2,-,TRBJ1-2,TGTGCCAGCAGTGAGGGCCTTGGGGGGTATGGCTACACCTTC,CASSEGLGGYGYTF
-,TRBV6-1,-,TRBJ1-2,TGTGCCAGCAGTGGGGGGGGCTATGGCTACACCTTC,CASSGGGYGYTF
-,TRBV19,once,TRBJ2-7,TGTGCCAGTAGTTTCGGACACGAGCAGTACTTC,CASSFGHEQYF
-,TRBV19,-,TRBJ2-2,TGTGCCAGTAGTGCCTACTGGGTGCACTGGGAGGGGGAGCTGTTTTTT,CASSAYWVHWEGELFF
-,TRBV15,-,TRBJ2-7,TGTGCCACCAGCAGAGATTCACCCGCAGCGTTCTCCTACGAGCAGTACTTC,CATSRDSPAAFSYEQYF
-,TRBV19,once,TRBJ1-5,TGTGCCAGTAGTGTCGACCGGGGGAGCAATCAGCCCCAGCATTTT,CASSVDRGSNQPQHF